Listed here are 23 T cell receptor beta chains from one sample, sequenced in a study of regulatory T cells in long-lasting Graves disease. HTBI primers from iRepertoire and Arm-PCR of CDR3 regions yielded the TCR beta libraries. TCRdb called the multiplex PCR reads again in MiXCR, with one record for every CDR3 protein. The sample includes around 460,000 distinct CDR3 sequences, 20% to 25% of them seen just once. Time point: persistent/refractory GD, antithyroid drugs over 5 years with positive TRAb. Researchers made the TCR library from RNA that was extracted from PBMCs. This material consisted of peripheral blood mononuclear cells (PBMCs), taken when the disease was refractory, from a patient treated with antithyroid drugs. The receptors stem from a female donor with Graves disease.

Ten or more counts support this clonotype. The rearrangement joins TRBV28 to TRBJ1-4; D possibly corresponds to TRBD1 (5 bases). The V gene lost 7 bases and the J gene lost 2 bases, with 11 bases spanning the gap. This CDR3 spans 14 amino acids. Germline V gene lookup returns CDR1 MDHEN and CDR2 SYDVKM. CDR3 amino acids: CASTVDTTNEKLFF. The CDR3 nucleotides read TGTGCCAGCACCGTGGACACCACTAATGAAAAACTGTTTTTT.

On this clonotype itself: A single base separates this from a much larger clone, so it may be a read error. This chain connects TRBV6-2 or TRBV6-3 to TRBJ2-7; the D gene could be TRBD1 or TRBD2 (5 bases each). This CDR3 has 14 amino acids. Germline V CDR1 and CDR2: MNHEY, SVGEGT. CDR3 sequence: CASRPGRMTYERYF. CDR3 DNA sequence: TGTGCCAGCAGACCGGGACGTATGACCTACGAGCGGTACTTC.

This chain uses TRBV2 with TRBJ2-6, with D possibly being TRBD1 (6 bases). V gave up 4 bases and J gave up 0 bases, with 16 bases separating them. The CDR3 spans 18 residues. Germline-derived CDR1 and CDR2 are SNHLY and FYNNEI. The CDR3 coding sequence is TGTGCCAGCAGTGGGGACAAACCATTCTACTCTGGGGCCAACGTCCTGACTTTC. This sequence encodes CASSGDKPFYSGANVLTF.

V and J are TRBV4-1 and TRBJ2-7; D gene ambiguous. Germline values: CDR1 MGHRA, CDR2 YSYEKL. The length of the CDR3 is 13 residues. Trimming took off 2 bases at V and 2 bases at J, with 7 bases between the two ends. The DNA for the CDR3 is TGCGCCAGCAGCCAACAGAGGACCTACGAGCAGTACTTC. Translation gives CASSQQRTYEQYF.

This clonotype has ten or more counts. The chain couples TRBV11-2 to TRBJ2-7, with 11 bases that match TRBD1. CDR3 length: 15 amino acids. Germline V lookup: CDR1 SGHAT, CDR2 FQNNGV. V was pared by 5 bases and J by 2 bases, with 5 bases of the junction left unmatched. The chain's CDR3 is CASSVEGQGAYEQYF. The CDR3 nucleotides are TGTGCCAGCAGCGTGGAGGGACAGGGGGCCTACGAGCAGTACTTC.

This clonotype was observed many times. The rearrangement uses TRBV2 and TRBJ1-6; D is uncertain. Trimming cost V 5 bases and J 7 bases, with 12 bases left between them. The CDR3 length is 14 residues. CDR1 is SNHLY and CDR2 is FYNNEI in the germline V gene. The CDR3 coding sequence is TGTGCCAGCAGTCTGAGTATAGAGAATTCACCCCTCCACTTT. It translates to CASSLSIENSPLHF.

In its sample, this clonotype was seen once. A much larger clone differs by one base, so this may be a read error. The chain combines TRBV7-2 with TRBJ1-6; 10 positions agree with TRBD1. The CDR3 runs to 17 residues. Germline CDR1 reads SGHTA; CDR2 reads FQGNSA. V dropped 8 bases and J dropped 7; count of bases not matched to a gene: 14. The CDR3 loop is CASGHPDRGSWNSPLHF. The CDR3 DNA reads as TGTGCCAGCGGCCACCCGGACAGGGGGAGTTGGAATTCACCCCTCCACTTT.

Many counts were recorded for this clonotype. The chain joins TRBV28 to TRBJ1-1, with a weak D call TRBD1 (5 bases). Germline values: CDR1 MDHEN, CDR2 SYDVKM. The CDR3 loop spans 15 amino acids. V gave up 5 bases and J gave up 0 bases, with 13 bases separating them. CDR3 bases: TGTGCCAGCAGTCAACGGACAAGTTTGAACACTGAAGCTTTCTTT. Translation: CASSQRTSLNTEAFF.

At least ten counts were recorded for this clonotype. The CDR3 loop reads CASSEVGIGANVLTF. The CDR3 DNA reads as TGTGCCAGCAGTGAAGTCGGGATTGGGGCCAACGTCCTGACTTTC. The J gene is TRBJ2-6, the V gene TRBV6-2 or TRBV6-3, with D tentatively TRBD2 (5 bases). V was pared by 5 bases and J by 3 bases, with 11 bases between. Germline V gives CDR1 MNHEY, CDR2 SVGEGT. This CDR3 is built from 15 residues.

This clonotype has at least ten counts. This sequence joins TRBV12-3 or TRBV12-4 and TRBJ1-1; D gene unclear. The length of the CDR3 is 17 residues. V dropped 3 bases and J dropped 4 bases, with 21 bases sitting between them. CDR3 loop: CASSFLGRTQLGTEAFF. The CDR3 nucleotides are TGTGCCAGCAGTTTTCTGGGCAGGACCCAACTGGGCACTGAAGCTTTCTTT.

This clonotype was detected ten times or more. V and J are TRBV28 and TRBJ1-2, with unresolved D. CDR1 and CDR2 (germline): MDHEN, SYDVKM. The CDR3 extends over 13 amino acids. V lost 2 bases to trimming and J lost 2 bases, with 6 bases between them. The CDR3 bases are TGTGCCAGCAGTTTAGGGAAAAACTATGGCTACACCTTC. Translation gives CASSLGKNYGYTF.

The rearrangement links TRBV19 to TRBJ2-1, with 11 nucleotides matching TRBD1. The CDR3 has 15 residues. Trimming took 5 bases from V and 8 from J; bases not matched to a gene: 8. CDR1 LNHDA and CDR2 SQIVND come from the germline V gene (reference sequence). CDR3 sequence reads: CASSPGQGVIYEQFF. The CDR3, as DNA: TGTGCCAGTAGTCCGGGACAGGGGGTAATCTATGAGCAGTTCTTC.

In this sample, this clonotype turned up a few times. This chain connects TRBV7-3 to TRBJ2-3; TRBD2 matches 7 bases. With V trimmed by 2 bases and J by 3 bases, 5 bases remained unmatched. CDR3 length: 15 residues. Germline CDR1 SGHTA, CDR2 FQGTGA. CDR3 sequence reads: CASSLQGGGTDTQYF. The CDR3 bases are TGTGCCAGCAGCTTACAGGGCGGGGGAACAGATACGCAGTATTTT.

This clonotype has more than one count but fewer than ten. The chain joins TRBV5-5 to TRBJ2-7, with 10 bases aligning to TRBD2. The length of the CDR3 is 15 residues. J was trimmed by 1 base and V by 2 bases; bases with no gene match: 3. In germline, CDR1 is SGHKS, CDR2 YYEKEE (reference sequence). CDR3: CASSLQGLASYEQYF. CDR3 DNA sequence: TGTGCCAGCAGCTTACAGGGACTAGCGTCCTACGAGCAGTACTTC.

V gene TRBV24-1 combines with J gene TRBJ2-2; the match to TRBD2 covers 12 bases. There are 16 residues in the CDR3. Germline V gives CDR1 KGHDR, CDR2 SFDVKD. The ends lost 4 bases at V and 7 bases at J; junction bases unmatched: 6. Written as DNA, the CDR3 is TGTGCCACCAGTGACTGGACTAGCGGGGTGAACGGGGAGCTGTTTTTT. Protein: CATSDWTSGVNGELFF.

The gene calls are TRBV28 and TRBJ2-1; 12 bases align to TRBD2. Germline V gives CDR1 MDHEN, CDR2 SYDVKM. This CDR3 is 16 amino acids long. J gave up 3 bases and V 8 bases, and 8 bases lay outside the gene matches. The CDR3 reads CASRTLGLAGYNEQFF. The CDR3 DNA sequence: TGTGCCAGCCGTACGTTGGGACTAGCGGGCTACAATGAGCAGTTCTTC. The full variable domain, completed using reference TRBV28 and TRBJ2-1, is DVKVTQSSRYLVKRTGEKVFLECVQDMDHENMFWYRQDPGLGLRLIYFSYDVKMKEKGDIPEGYSVSREKKERFSLILESASTNQTSMYLCASRTLGLAGYNEQFFGPGTRLTVL.

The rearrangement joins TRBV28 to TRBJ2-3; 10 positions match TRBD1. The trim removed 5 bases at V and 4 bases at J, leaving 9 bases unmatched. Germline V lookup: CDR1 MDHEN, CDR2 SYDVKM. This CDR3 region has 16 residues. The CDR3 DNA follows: TGTGCCAGCAGTACACAGGGACAGGGGTTTGCAGATACGCAGTATTTT. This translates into CASSTQGQGFADTQYF. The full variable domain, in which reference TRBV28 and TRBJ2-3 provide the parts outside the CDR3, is DVKVTQSSRYLVKRTGEKVFLECVQDMDHENMFWYRQDPGLGLRLIYFSYDVKMKEKGDIPEGYSVSREKKERFSLILESASTNQTSMYLCASSTQGQGFADTQYFGPGTRLTVL.

The CDR3 DNA sequence: TGTGCCAGCAGTTTAACTAGCGAGGTGGTCTACAATGAGCAGTTCTTC. Translating it yields CASSLTSEVVYNEQFF. The chain employs TRBV28 and TRBJ2-1; 7 nucleotides match TRBD2. The V and J ends lost 2 bases and 3 bases, in that order; junction bases with no gene match: 7. Germline CDR1 and CDR2: MDHEN and SYDVKM. This CDR3 contains 16 residues.

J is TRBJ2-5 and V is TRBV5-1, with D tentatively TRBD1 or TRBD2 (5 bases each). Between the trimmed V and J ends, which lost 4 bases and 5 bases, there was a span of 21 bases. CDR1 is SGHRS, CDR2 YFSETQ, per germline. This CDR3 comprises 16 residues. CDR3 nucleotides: TGCGCCAGCAGCGGGCAAGGGGACCCACAATGGGAGACCCAGTACTTC. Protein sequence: CASSGQGDPQWETQYF.

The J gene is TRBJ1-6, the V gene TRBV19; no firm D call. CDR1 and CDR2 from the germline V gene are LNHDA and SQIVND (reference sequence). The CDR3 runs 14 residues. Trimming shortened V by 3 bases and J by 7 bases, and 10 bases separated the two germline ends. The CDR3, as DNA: TGTGCCAGTAGTATTGACGGGCGGAATTCACCCCTCCACTTT. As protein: CASSIDGRNSPLHF.

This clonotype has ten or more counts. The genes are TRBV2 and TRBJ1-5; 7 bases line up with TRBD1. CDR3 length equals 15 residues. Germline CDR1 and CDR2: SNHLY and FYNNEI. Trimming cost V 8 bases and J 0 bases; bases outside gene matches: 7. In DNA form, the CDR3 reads TGTGCCAGCGACCCTGGGACAGTTAGCAATCAGCCCCAGCATTTT. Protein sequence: CASDPGTVSNQPQHF.

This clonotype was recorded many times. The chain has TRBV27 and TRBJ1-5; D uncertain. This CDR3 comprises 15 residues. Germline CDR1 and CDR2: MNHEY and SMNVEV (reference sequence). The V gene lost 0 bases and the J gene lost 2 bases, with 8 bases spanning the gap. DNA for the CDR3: TGTGCCAGCAGTTTATCATCGGTCGGCAATCAGCCCCAGCATTTT. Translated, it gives CASSLSSVGNQPQHF.

The CDR3 loop is CASTGTGDYYGYTF. CDR3 nucleotide sequence: TGCGCCAGTACCGGGACAGGGGACTACTATGGCTACACCTTC. The chain carries TRBV4-1 and TRBJ1-2, with 10 bases fitting TRBD1. V lost 9 bases and J lost 3; bases outside the gene matches: 7. The CDR3 extends over 14 amino acids. The germline CDR1 and CDR2 sequences are MGHRA and YSYEKL.